This T cell receptor beta chain was sequenced in a study of vaccination effects on CD4 cells after COVID-19. Study at large: The median interval between the second dose and post-vaccine sampling was 72 days.

As to this clone: Its antigen is unidentified.

Generated by immunoSEQ multiplex PCR, the TCRdb table keeps only in-frame clones and is missing some. This sample has about 38,000 clones, with around four fifths found just once. Before sequencing, viral peptide pools were used by the ViraFEST assay to expand antigen-specific CD4+ T cells. Researchers isolated CD4+ T cells once around 11 days of culture had elapsed. Of the BNT162b2 and mRNA-1273 vaccines, participants received two doses of one or the other. Days 3 and 7 were when half the medium was replaced with IL-2 medium. The ends were cut back, 6 bases at V and 6 bases at J, with 11 bases in the middle. CDR3 size: 11 residues. The germline V gene has CDR1 DFQATT and CDR2 SNEGSKA (reference sequence).

This TCR came from a human donor who received a COVID-19 vaccine. Some clones in this sample may be carry-over from other donors' samples. The chain employs TRBV20-1 and TRBJ1-2; D uncertain. Sequences were derived from CD4+ T cells from PBMCs cultured with HCoV-NL63 spike peptides, sampled after COVID-19 vaccination. This chain's CDR3 is CSASRGDGYTF. CDR3 nucleotides: TGCAGTGCGAGCCGTGGCGATGGCTACACCTTC.